This T cell receptor beta chain was sequenced during a study of blood T cell repertoires in COVID-19. Overall study: The samples span acute and convalescent COVID-19 from the United States, Italy and Spain.

V lost 4 bases, J lost 14 bases, and 17 bases stayed unmatched. The CDR3 is 16 amino acids. Germline V lookup: CDR1 SGHDT, CDR2 YYEEEE. Libraries were prepared by immunoSEQ multiplex PCR; TCRdb keeps only in-frame clonotypes and omits some of them. The sample has about 170,000 clones, roughly four fifths seen once. The sequenced material came from peripheral blood. V and J are TRBV5-6 and TRBJ1-6, with 8 bases fitting TRBD1. The sequence came from an elderly woman with acute or convalescent COVID-19. CDR3 DNA sequence: TGTGCCAGCAGCGTGGACAGGGTATCCGGTGGCGTGGCCCTCCACTTT. As protein: CASSVDRVSGGVALHF.